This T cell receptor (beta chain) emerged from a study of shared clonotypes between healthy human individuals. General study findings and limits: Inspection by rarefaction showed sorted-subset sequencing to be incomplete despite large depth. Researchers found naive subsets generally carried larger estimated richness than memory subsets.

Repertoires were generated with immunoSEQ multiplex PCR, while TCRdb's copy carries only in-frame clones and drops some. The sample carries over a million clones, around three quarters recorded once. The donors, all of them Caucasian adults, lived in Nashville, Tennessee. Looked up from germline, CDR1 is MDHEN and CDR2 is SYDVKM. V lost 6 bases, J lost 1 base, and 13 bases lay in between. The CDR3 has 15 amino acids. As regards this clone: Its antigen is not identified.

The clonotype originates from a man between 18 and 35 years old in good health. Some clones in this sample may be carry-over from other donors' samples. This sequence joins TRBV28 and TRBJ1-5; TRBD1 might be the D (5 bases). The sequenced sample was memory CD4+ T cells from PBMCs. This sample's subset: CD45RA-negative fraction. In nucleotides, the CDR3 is TGTGCCAGCAGATACCCCGGGGCCAGCAATCAGCCCCAGCATTTT. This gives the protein CASRYPGASNQPQHF.